These 25 T cell receptor beta chains originate from one sample sequenced in a study of T-cell reconstitution after alpha-beta-depleted transplantation in children. Unique molecular identifiers were incorporated into the prepared TCRbeta library. From the PCR reads, TCRdb called clonotypes with MiXCR, one entry per CDR3 protein. The data contain 200,000 to 300,000 distinct CDR3 sequences, around 12% of them singletons. The sequencing used PBMCs from the stem cell graft donor, collected from the stem cell graft. These receptor sequences come from a human donor who donated a stem cell graft to a child with acute lymphoblastic leukemia.

The V and J genes are TRBV20-1 and TRBJ2-3, with D uncertain. The germline V and J ends were trimmed by 2 bases and 14 bases, with 20 bases remaining between them. CDR3 length equals 13 residues. Germline lookup yields CDR1 DFQATT and CDR2 SNEGSKA (reference sequence). CDR3 nucleotide sequence: TGCAGTGCTAGACACGGTGGACGACAAAGAGGGTATTTT. Amino acids: CSARHGGRQRGYF.

In this sample, this clonotype turned up many times. This chain joins TRBV5-1 and TRBJ2-2; tentatively, D is TRBD1 (6 bases). V gave up 7 bases and J gave up 6 bases, with 22 bases separating them. Germline CDR1 and CDR2: SGHRS and YFSETQ. The CDR3 extends over 16 amino acids. The CDR3 DNA follows: TGCGCCAGCTCCTACCCGACAGGAAGTGGTGCCGGGGAGCTGTTTTTT. Amino acids: CASSYPTGSGAGELFF.

The chain is built from TRBV6-1 and TRBJ2-3, with D hard to call. The CDR3 runs to 12 residues. Trimming took 7 bases from V and 4 from J, leaving 9 bases between them. Germline CDR1 MNHNS, CDR2 SASEGT. The CDR3 DNA sequence: TGTGCCAGCACGCCCAACCCAGATACGCAGTATTTT. It encodes CASTPNPDTQYF.

At least ten counts were recorded for this clonotype. The chain links TRBV25-1 to TRBJ1-4, with a tentative D call TRBD1 (5 bases). This CDR3 contains 14 residues. The V end lost 2 bases, the J end lost 8 bases, and 12 bases lay between the germline ends. CDR1 and CDR2 from the germline V gene are MGHDK and SYGVNS. The CDR3 loop reads CASSEQGLFEKLFF. The CDR3 nucleotides are TGTGCCAGCAGTGAACAGGGTCTCTTCGAAAAACTGTTTTTT.

This clonotype was picked up a small number of times. The genes are TRBV7-2 and TRBJ2-3, with 12 bases that match TRBD1. This CDR3 region has 16 residues. Germline loops: CDR1 SGHTA, CDR2 FQGNSA. The J segment lost 4 bases and the V segment lost 5 bases, leaving 7 bases of the junction unmatched. CDR3 in amino acids: CASSHSGTGGSDTQYF. Written as DNA, the CDR3 is TGTGCCAGCAGCCATTCCGGGACAGGGGGCTCAGATACGCAGTATTTT.

This clonotype occurred many times. CDR3 bases: TGCAGTGCTAGAAGAGTAGGGACATTGGAAAACATTCAGTACTTC. It specifies CSARRVGTLENIQYF. The chain uses TRBV20-1 and TRBJ2-4; D possibly corresponds to TRBD1 (6 bases). The ends were cut back, 2 bases at V and 5 bases at J, with 16 bases in the middle. The CDR3 consists of 15 residues. Looked up from germline, CDR1 is DFQATT and CDR2 is SNEGSKA (reference sequence).

This clonotype was seen ten or more times. CDR3 sequence: CAWRGYTEAFF. DNA of the CDR3: TGTGCCTGGAGAGGGTACACTGAAGCTTTCTTT. This chain connects TRBV30 to TRBJ1-1; the D is unclear. V lost 3 bases, J lost 3 bases, and 5 bases lay in between. Germline V gives CDR1 GTSNPN, CDR2 SVGIG (reference sequence). This CDR3 comprises 11 residues.

This clonotype has at least ten counts. This chain uses TRBV12-3 or TRBV12-4 with TRBJ2-7; D is uncertain. CDR3 size: 14 residues. Trimming cost V 1 base and J 2 bases, with 9 bases left between them. In DNA, the CDR3 is TGTGCCAGCAGTTTAGAGAACAGAGCCTACGAGCAGTACTTC. Its translation is CASSLENRAYEQYF.

This clonotype has at least ten counts. The rearrangement joins TRBV6-1 to TRBJ1-5; the D gene is possibly TRBD1 (5 bases). Germline V gene lookup returns CDR1 MNHNS and CDR2 SASEGT. V was clipped by 7 bases and J by 2 bases, with 15 bases between them. The CDR3 has 15 residues. The CDR3 nucleotides are TGTGCCAGCACCCCCAACAGGAATGGCAATCAGCCCCAGCATTTT. It translates to CASTPNRNGNQPQHF.

This clonotype was seen many times. The V gene is TRBV28, the J gene TRBJ2-7; 8 bases fit TRBD1. This CDR3 spans 14 amino acids. The V gene's germline CDR1 is MDHEN and CDR2 SYDVKM. Trimming took 6 bases from V and 5 from J; bases not matched to a gene: 9. For the CDR3, the DNA is TGTGCCAGCAGCCCCGGGACAGGCATGGACGAGCAGTACTTC. Amino acids: CASSPGTGMDEQYF.

This clonotype was seen repeatedly, ten times or more. The chain links TRBV11-2 to TRBJ2-3, with 11 bases that match TRBD2. Per the germline V gene, CDR1 is SGHAT and CDR2 is FQNNGV. Trimming cost V 0 bases and J 2 bases; bases outside gene matches: 7. This CDR3 spans 18 amino acids. CDR3 nucleotide sequence: TGTGCCAGCAGCTTAGATCCCGCTAGCGGGAGGTCCACAGATACGCAGTATTTT. It translates to CASSLDPASGRSTDTQYF.

This clonotype was detected ten times or more. J is TRBJ1-4 and V is TRBV7-2, with 8 positions matching TRBD1. CDR1 and CDR2 from the germline V gene are SGHTA and FQGNSA. This CDR3 has 15 amino acids. Trimming took 2 bases from V and 4 from J; bases not matched to a gene: 3. CDR3 sequence (DNA): TGTGCCAGCAGCTTACGGACAGGGCTTAATGAAAAACTGTTTTTT. Translated: CASSLRTGLNEKLFF.

Many counts were recorded for this clonotype. The V and J genes are TRBV7-2 and TRBJ1-3, with 11 bases fitting TRBD1. Losses at the gene ends were 5 bases for V and 9 bases for J; bases not matched to a gene: 12. This CDR3 comprises 16 residues. Germline-derived CDR1 and CDR2 are SGHTA and FQGNSA. The CDR3 DNA follows: TGTGCCAGCAGCCGCCCGCCGGGACAGGGGGACGGCACCATATATTTT. Translation gives CASSRPPGQGDGTIYF.

As concerns this clonotype: A much larger clonotype is one base distant, so this may be a read error. The gene calls are TRBV20-1 and TRBJ2-1, with TRBD2 matching over 10 bases. V gave up 5 bases and J gave up 5 bases; unmatched junction bases: 9. Per germline, CDR1 DFQATT and CDR2 SNEGSKA (reference sequence). The CDR3 covers 15 residues. Written as DNA, the CDR3 is TGCAGTGCTGAGGCACTTACTAGCGGGGACAATGAGCAGTTCTTC. Translating gives CSAEALTSGDNEQFF.

This clonotype was picked up many times. This sequence joins TRBV18 and TRBJ1-1; D is perhaps TRBD1 (6 bases). V was pared by 6 bases and J by 1 base, with 18 bases between. CDR3 size: 16 residues. Germline V gives CDR1 KGHSH, CDR2 LQKENI. The CDR3 coding sequence is TGTGCCAGCTCCCCAAATGCGGGACACCAGAACACTGAAGCTTTCTTT. Its protein product is CASSPNAGHQNTEAFF.

This clonotype was observed many times. The rearrangement uses TRBV6-2 or TRBV6-3 and TRBJ2-1, with 14 bases aligning to TRBD2. Losses at the gene ends were 2 bases for V and 4 bases for J; bases not matched to a gene: 7. CDR3 size: 18 residues. Germline V gives CDR1 MNHEY, CDR2 SVGEGT. In nucleotides, the CDR3 is TGTGCCAGCAGTTACCCAAGACTAGCGGGAGGGGTATACAATGAGCAGTTCTTC. Encoded protein: CASSYPRLAGGVYNEQFF.

As regards this clonotype: A much larger clone lies one base from this, so it may be a read error. This chain connects TRBV20-1 to TRBJ2-2; 10 nucleotides align to TRBD2. Per the germline V gene, CDR1 is DFQATT and CDR2 is SNEGSKA (reference sequence). This CDR3 contains 16 residues. CDR3 loop: CTARDPLAGETGELFF. The DNA for the CDR3 is TGCACTGCTAGAGATCCCCTAGCGGGGGAAACCGGGGAGCTGTTTTTT.

The table lists this clonotype with a few counts. The J gene is TRBJ2-2, the V gene TRBV19, with 10 bases that match TRBD2. The germline CDR1 and CDR2 sequences are LNHDA and SQIVND (reference sequence). The CDR3 sequence is 16 residues long. With V trimmed by 7 bases and J by 6 bases, 11 bases remained unmatched. The CDR3 bases are TGTGCCAGTACGGGACTAGCGTTATCGGAAGCCGGGGAGCTGTTTTTT. This gives the protein CASTGLALSEAGELFF.

This clonotype was counted ten times or more. In DNA, the CDR3 is TGTGCCAGCAGCCCTCGAGGAGACAGGGGACCCGAGCAGTACTTC. Residues: CASSPRGDRGPEQYF. The chain uses TRBV21-1 and TRBJ2-7; TRBD1 is the table's D call, not checked against the DNA. TRBV21-1 is a listed pseudogene. CDR3 length: 15 amino acids.

There are a few counts of this clonotype. This chain connects TRBV6-4 to TRBJ2-6; 9 nucleotides match TRBD1. Germline CDR1 and CDR2: MRHNA and SNTAGT. The CDR3 length is 20 residues. The V segment lost 6 bases and the J segment 0 bases; nucleotides outside the gene matches: 15. DNA of the CDR3: TGTGCCAGCAGCTTCAGCCCCTGGACAGGGGTTAGCTCTGGGGCCAACGTCCTGACTTTC. Its protein is CASSFSPWTGVSSGANVLTF.

This clonotype was found a few times. The J gene is TRBJ2-7, the V gene TRBV5-1, with 11 bases identical to TRBD1. With 5 bases clipped from V and 3 bases from J, the junction kept 4 bases outside the gene matches. This CDR3 has 14 residues. Germline V gene lookup returns CDR1 SGHRS and CDR2 YFSETQ. The CDR3 sequence: CASSRDRGIYEQYF. In DNA, the CDR3 is TGCGCCAGCAGTCGGGACAGGGGGATCTACGAGCAGTACTTC.

The table lists this clonotype with many counts. This sequence joins TRBV29-1 and TRBJ1-5; TRBD1 might be the D (5 bases). Germline CDR1 SQVTM, CDR2 ANQGSEA. The CDR3 extends over 14 amino acids. V was cut by 4 bases and J by 4 bases, with 14 bases left in between. The CDR3 loop is CSVAPYGGNQPQHF. CDR3 sequence (DNA): TGCAGCGTTGCGCCCTACGGGGGAAATCAGCCCCAGCATTTT. The full variable domain, with the rest looked up from reference TRBV29-1 and TRBJ1-5, is SAVISQKPSRDICQRGTSLTIQCQVDSQVTMMFWYRQQPGQSLTLIATANQGSEATYESGFVIDKFPISRPNLTFSTLTVSNMSPEDSSIYLCSVAPYGGNQPQHFGDGTRLSIL.

This clonotype has a count of ten or more. The chain couples TRBV20-1 to TRBJ2-7, with TRBD1 as a possible D gene (7 bases). Germline V gene sequence: CDR1 DFQATT, CDR2 SNEGSKA (reference sequence). This CDR3 region has 15 residues. The V and J ends lost 0 bases and 2 bases respectively, with 14 bases between them. The CDR3 reads CSARDASRGAYEQYF. The CDR3 coding sequence is TGCAGTGCTAGAGATGCGTCCAGGGGGGCCTACGAGCAGTACTTC.

Ten or more counts support this clonotype. The CDR3 DNA reads as TGTGCCATCAGTGAAGGGGCTTTTCTGAGCTCCTACAATGAGCAGTTCTTC. Translating it yields CAISEGAFLSSYNEQFF. The chain carries TRBV10-3 and TRBJ2-1; a weak D match, TRBD1 (5 bases). Looked up from germline, CDR1 is ENHRY and CDR2 is SYGVKD. Trimming pared 3 bases from V and 0 bases from J, leaving 15 bases between. The CDR3 runs 17 residues.

This clonotype was picked up many times. This chain connects TRBV3-1 to TRBJ1-4; D unresolved. The V gene lost 3 bases and the J gene lost 10 bases, with 6 bases spanning the gap. The CDR3 extends over 11 amino acids. Germline assignment: CDR1 LGHDT and CDR2 YNNKEL (reference sequence). CDR3 nucleotide sequence: TGTGCCAGCAGCCATGAGGGAAAACTGTTTTTT. Translation gives CASSHEGKLFF.